This TCR beta chain was sequenced in a study of cytomegalovirus exposure and HLA in healthy donors. With 60 Vbeta and 13 Jbeta primers, the PCR was carried out. TCRdb's copy holds only in-frame clones and misses some; the assay was immunoSEQ multiplex PCR. The top ten clones hold roughly 7.3% of a sample with under 200,000 clones, roughly 71% of them seen once. Germline CDR1 PRHDT, CDR2 FYEKMQ (reference sequence). Between the trimmed V and J ends, which lost 5 bases and 6 bases, there was a span of 13 bases. The CDR3 is 13 amino acids. The source of this sequence is a male donor in good health and CMV-seropositive. What was sequenced was PBMCs. V usage is TRBV13 and J usage is TRBJ1-1; no definite D call. CDR3 sequence reads: CASSPSLRPEAFF. The CDR3 DNA is TGTGCCAGCAGCCCAAGTCTGCGGCCTGAAGCTTTCTTT.